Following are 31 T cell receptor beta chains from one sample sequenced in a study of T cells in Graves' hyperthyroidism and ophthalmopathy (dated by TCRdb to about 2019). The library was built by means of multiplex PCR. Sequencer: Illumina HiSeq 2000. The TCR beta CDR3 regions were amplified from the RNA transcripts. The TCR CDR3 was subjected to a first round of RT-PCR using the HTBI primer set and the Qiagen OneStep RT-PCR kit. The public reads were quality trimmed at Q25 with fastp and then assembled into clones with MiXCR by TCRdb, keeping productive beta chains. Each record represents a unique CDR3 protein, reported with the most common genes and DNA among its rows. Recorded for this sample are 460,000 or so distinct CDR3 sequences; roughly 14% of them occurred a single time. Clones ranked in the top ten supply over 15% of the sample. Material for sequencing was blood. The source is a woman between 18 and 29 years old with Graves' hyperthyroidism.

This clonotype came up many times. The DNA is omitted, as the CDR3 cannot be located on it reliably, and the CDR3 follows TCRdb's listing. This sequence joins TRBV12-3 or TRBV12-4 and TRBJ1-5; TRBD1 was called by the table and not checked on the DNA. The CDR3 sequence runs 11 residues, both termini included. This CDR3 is CASGRDQPQHF.

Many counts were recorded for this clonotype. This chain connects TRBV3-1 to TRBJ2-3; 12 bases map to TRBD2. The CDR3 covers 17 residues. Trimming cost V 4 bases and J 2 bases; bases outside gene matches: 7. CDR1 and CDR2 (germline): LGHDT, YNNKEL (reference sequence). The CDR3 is CASSPRTSGKFTDTQYF. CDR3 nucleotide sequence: TGTGCCAGCAGCCCTCGGACTAGCGGGAAATTCACAGATACGCAGTATTTT.

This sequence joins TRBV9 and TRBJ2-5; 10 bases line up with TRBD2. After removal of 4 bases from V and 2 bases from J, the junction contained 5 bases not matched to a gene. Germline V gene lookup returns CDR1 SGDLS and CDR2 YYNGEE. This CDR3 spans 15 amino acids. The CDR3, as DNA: TGTGCCAGCAGCTTGGGACTAGCGACACAAGAGACCCAGTACTTC. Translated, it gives CASSLGLATQETQYF.

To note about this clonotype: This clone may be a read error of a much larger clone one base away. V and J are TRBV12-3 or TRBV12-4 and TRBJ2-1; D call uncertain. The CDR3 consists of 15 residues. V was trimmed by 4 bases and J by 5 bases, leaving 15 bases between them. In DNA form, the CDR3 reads TGTGCCAGCAGTTCTCCGTTCGAGCAGGACAATGAGCAGTTCTTC. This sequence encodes CASSSPFEQDNEQFF.

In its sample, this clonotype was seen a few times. The CDR3 is CASSPDSGARGAQYF. DNA of the CDR3: TGTGCCAGCAGCCCTGACTCCGGGGCCAGGGGGGCCCAGTACTTC. This sequence joins TRBV7-9 and TRBJ2-5; D perhaps matches TRBD1 (7 bases). Trimming pared 5 bases from V and 9 bases from J, leaving 22 bases between. The CDR3 spans 15 residues. Germline lookup yields CDR1 SEHNR and CDR2 FQNEAQ (reference sequence).

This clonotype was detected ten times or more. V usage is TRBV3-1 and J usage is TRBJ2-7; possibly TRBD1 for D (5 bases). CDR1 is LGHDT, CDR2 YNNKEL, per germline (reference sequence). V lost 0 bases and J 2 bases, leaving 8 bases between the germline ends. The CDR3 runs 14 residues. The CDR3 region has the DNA TGTGCCAGCAGCCAAGACAGGGTACCCTACGAGCAGTACTTC. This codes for CASSQDRVPYEQYF.

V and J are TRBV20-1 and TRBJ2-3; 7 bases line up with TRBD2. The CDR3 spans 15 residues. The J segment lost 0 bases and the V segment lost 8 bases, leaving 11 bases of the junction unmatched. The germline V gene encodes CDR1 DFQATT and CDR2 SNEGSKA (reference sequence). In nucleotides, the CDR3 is TGCAGTACACGATATAGCGGGTCTAGCACAGATACGCAGTATTTT. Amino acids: CSTRYSGSSTDTQYF.

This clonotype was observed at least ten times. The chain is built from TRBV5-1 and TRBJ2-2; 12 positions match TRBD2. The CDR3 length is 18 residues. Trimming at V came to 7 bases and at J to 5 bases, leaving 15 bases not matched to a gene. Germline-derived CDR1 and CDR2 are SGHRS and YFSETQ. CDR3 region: CASRKLGLAGKGTGELFF. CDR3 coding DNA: TGCGCCAGCCGAAAACTAGGACTAGCGGGAAAAGGAACCGGGGAGCTGTTTTTT.

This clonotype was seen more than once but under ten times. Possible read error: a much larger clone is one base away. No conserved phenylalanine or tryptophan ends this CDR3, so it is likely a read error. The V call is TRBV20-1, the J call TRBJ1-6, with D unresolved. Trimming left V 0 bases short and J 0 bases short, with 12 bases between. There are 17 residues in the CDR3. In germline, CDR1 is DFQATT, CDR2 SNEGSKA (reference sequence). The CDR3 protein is CSARDQAASSYNSPLHY. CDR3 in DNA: TGCAGTGCTAGAGATCAGGCGGCGAGCTCCTATAATTCACCCCTCCACTAT.

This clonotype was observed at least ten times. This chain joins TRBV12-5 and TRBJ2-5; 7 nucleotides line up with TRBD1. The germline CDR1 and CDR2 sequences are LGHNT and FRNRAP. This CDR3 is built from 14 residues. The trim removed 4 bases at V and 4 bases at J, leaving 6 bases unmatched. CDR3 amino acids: CASGSQGDGETQYF. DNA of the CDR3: TGTGCTAGTGGTTCCCAGGGGGACGGAGAGACCCAGTACTTC.

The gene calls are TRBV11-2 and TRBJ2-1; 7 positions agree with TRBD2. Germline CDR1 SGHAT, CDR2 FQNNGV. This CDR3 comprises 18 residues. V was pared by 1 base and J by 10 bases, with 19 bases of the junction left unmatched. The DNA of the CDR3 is TGTGCCAGCAGCTTAGCCTTTTTTCGGGCGGGAGACGACGACGAGCAGTTCTTC. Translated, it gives CASSLAFFRAGDDDEQFF.

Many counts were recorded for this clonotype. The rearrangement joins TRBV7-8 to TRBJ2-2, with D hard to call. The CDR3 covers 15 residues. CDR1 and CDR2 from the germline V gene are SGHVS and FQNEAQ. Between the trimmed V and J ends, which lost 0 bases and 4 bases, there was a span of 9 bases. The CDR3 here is CASSLALVSTGELFF. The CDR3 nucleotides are TGTGCCAGCAGCTTAGCTCTAGTATCCACCGGGGAGCTGTTTTTT.

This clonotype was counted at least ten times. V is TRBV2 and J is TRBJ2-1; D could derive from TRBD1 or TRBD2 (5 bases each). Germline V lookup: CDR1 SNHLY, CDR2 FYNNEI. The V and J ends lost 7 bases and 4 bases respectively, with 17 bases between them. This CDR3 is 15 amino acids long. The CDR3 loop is CASIYEGDLYNEQFF. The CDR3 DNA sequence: TGTGCCAGCATCTATGAAGGGGACCTATACAATGAGCAGTTCTTC.

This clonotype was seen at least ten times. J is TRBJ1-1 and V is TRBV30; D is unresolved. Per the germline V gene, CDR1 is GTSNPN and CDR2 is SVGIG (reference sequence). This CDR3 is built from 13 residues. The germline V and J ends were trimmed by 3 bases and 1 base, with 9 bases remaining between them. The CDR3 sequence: CAWSLRRNTEAFF. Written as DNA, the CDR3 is TGTGCCTGGAGCCTGCGTAGGAACACTGAAGCTTTCTTT.

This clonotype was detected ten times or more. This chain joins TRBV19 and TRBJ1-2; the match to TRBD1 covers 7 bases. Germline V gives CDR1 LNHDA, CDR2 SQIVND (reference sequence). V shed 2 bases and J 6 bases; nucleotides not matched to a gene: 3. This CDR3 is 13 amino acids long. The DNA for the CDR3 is TGTGCCAGTAGTATAACAGGGGAGGATGGCTACACCTTC. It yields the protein CASSITGEDGYTF.

The CDR3 DNA reads as TGCAGTGCTAGACTGGGTTATGGCTACACCTTC. It yields the protein CSARLGYGYTF. V and J are TRBV20-1 and TRBJ1-2; D is uncertain. The CDR3 has 11 residues. Trimming shortened V by 2 bases and J by 5 bases, and 6 bases separated the two germline ends. CDR1 and CDR2 (germline): DFQATT, SNEGSKA (reference sequence).

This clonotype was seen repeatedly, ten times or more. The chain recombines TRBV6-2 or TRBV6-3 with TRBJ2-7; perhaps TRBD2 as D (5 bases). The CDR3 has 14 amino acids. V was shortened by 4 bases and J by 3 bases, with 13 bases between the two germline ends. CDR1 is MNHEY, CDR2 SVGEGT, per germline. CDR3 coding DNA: TGTGCCAGCAGTTCACACCTCGGAGGCTACGAGCAGTACTTC. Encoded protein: CASSSHLGGYEQYF.

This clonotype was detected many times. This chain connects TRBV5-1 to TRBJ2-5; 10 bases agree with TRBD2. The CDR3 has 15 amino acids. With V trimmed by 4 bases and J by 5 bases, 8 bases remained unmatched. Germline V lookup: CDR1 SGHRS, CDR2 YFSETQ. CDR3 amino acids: CASSETSGQSETQYF. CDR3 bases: TGCGCCAGCAGCGAGACTAGCGGGCAATCGGAGACCCAGTACTTC.

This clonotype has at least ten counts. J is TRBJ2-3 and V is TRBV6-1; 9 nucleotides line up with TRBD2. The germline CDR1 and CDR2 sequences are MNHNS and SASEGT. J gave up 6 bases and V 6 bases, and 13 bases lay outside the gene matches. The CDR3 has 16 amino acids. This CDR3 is CASSIRGSGRTDTQYF. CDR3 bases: TGTGCCAGCAGCATTAGGGGTAGCGGGAGAACGGATACGCAGTATTTT.

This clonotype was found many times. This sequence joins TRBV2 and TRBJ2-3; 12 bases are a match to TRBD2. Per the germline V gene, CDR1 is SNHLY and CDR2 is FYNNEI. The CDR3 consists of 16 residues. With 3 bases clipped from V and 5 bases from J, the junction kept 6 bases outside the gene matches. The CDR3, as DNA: TGTGCCAGCAGTGACTGGACTAGCGGGACGGAAGATACGCAGTATTTT. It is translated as CASSDWTSGTEDTQYF. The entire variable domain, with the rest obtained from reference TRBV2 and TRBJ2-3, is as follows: EPEVTQTPSHQVTQMGQEVILRCVPISNHLYFYWYRQILGQKVEFLVSFYNNEISEKSEIFDDQFSVERPDGSNFTLKIRSTKLEDSAMYFCASSDWTSGTEDTQYFGPGTRLTVL.

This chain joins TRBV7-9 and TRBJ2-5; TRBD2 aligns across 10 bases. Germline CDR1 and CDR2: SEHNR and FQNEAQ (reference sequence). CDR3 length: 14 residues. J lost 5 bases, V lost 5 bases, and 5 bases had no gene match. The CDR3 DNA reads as TGTGCCAGCAGCGCAGCGGGAGGGTCGGAGACCCAGTACTTC. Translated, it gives CASSAAGGSETQYF.

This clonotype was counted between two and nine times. The CDR3 DNA sequence: TGCGCCAGCAGTGAGTCGAGGGATGAGCAGTTCTTC. Translating it yields CASSESRDEQFF. The chain couples TRBV10-1 to TRBJ2-1, with D perhaps TRBD2 (5 bases). The CDR3 is 12 amino acids. Germline V gene sequence: CDR1 WNHNN, CDR2 SYGVQD (reference sequence). The V gene lost 0 bases and the J gene lost 8 bases, with 5 bases spanning the gap.

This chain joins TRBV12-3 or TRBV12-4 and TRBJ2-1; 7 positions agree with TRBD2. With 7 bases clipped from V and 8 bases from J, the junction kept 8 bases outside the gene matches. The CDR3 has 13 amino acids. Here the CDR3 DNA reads TGTGCCAGCACCTCGAGACTAGCTGATGAGCAGTTCTTC. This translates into CASTSRLADEQFF.

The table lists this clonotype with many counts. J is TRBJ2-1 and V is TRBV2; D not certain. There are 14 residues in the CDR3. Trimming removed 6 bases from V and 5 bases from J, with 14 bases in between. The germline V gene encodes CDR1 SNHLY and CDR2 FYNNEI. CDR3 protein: CASSTNEADNEQFF. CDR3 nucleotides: TGTGCCAGCAGCACTAACGAGGCGGACAATGAGCAGTTCTTC.

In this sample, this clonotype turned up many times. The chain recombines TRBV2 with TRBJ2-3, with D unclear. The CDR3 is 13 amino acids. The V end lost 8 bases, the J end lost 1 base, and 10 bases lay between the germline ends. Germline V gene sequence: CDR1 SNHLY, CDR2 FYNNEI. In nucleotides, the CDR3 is TGTGCCAGCCTTCTAGGTGGCACAGATACGCAGTATTTT. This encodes CASLLGGTDTQYF.

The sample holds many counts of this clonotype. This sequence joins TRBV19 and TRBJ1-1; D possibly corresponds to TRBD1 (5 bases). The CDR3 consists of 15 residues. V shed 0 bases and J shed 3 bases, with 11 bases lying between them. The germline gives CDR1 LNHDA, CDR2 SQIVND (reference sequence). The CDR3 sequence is CASSIEGGADTEAFF. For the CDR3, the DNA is TGTGCCAGTAGTATAGAGGGAGGGGCGGACACTGAAGCTTTCTTT.

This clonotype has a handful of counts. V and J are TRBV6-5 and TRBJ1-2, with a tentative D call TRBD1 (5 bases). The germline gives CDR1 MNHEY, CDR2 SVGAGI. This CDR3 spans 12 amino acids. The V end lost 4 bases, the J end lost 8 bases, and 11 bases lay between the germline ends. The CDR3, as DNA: TGTGCCAGCAGTTCGGGACTGGCCGGCTACACCTTC. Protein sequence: CASSSGLAGYTF.

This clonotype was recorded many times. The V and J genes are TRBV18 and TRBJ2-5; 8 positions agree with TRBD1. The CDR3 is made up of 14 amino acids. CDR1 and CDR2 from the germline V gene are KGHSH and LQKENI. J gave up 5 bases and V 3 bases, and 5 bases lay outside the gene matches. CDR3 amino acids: CASSPQGAKETQYF. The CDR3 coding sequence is TGTGCCAGCTCACCCCAGGGGGCTAAGGAGACCCAGTACTTC.

The CDR3 region has the DNA TGCAGTGCTCTTACGGAGCCGAACACCGGGGAGCTGTTTTTT. The encoded protein is CSALTEPNTGELFF. This sequence joins TRBV20-1 and TRBJ2-2; D is uncertain. With 5 bases removed from V and 0 bases from J, the gap between germline ends came to 10 bases. Germline V gene lookup returns CDR1 DFQATT and CDR2 SNEGSKA (reference sequence). The CDR3 runs to 14 residues.

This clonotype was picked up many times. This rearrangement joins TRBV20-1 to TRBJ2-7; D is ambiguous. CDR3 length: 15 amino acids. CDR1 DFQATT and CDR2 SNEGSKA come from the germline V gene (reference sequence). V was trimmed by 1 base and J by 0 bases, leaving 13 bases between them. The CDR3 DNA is TGCAGTGCTAGAGGGGCTCGGGTCCCCTCCTACGAGCAGTACTTC. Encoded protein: CSARGARVPSYEQYF.

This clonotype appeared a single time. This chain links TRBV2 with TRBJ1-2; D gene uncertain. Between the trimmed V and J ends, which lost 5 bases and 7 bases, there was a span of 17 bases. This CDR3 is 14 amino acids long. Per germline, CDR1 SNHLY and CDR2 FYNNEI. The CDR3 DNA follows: TGTGCCAGCAGTCTCAAACGGACTGGAGTTGGCTACACCTTC. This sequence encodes CASSLKRTGVGYTF.